These T cell receptor beta chains were read from a single sample in a study of cytomegalovirus exposure and HLA in healthy donors. Data came from immunoSEQ multiplex PCR; TCRdb stores just in-frame clones and leaves some out. The sample includes 100,000 to 150,000 clones, 75% seen only once; the top ten take 2.5% to 3.5%. Sequencing input: PBMCs. These receptors all stem from a woman between 35 and 50 years old in good health and CMV-seropositive. CDR3s include the opening cysteine and the closing phenylalanine or tryptophan. D genes are given only for firm matches. Clone size is not always given. Where it is, it says once, few, many or a class for expanded clones.

J gene,D gene,V gene,clone size,CDR3 DNA,CDR3 protein
TRBJ2-2,TRBD1,TRBV7-7,-,TGTGCCAGCAGCACCGGACAGGGGGCGAACACCGGGGAGCTGTTTTTT,CASSTGQGANTGELFF
TRBJ2-7,-,TRBV19,-,TGTGCCAGTAGTATGGATCAGGGTGACATTTCCTACGAGCAGTACTTC,CASSMDQGDISYEQYF
TRBJ1-2,-,TRBV2,few,TGTGCCAGCAGTCGAGCCACCTATGGCTACACCTTC,CASSRATYGYTF
TRBJ2-7,-,TRBV27,-,TGTGCCAGCACTCCCTCGAGGGCCTCGGGCTACGAGCAGTACTTC,CASTPSRASGYEQYF
TRBJ1-2,-,TRBV19,-,TGTGCCAGTAGTATTGAGGGTCGTCCTTCGTATGGCTACACCTTC,CASSIEGRPSYGYTF
TRBJ2-3,-,TRBV30,-,TGTGCCTGGAGGGACGGGGTCTCAGATACGCAGTATTTT,CAWRDGVSDTQYF
TRBJ2-1,-,TRBV4-1,-,TGCGCCAGCAGCCAAGCATCCGGGAATGAGCAGTTCTTC,CASSQASGNEQFF
TRBJ2-5,-,TRBV28,-,TGTGCCAGCACCCGCCCGCGGGACCAAGAGACCCAGTACTTC,CASTRPRDQETQYF
TRBJ2-3,-,TRBV7-2,few,TGTGCCAGCAGCTTGTATGGGGCGCAGGGAGATACGCAGTATTTT,CASSLYGAQGDTQYF
TRBJ1-3,-,TRBV29-1,few,TGCAGGCCCGGCCGGGGACTATGCTCTGGAAACACCATATATTTT,CRPGRGLCSGNTIYF
TRBJ2-5,-,TRBV29-1,-,TGCAGCGTCCCCAGCCCGGGGCAAGAGACCCAGTACTTC,CSVPSPGQETQYF
TRBJ2-3,-,TRBV10-3,few,TGTGCCATCAGGGGAGGGACAGGAGGTGGGGGCACAGATACGCAGTATTTT,CAIRGGTGGGGTDTQYF
TRBJ2-7,TRBD1,TRBV6-5,-,TGTGCCAGCAAAGGGACAGTATCCTACGAGCAGTACTTC,CASKGTVSYEQYF
TRBJ2-7,-,TRBV7-2,-,TGTGCCAGCAGCTTGTATCAGGGAAACTACGAGCAGTACTTC,CASSLYQGNYEQYF
TRBJ2-1,-,TRBV29-1,many,TGCAGCGTTTTGACTAGCAATGAGCAGTTCTTC,CSVLTSNEQFF
TRBJ2-2,-,TRBV30,-,TGTGCCTGGGGCAACAGAGAAACCGGGGAGCTGTTTTTT,CAWGNRETGELFF
TRBJ2-7,TRBD1,TRBV30,-,TGTGCCTGGGCGACTGGACAGGGGGCGCGTGAGCAGTACTTC,CAWATGQGAREQYF
TRBJ1-1,-,TRBV15,-,TGTGCCACCAGCAGATCCGACAGGAACACTGAAGCTTTCTTT,CATSRSDRNTEAFF
TRBJ1-2,TRBD1,TRBV29-1,-,TGCAGCGGGACAGGGGACTATGGCTACACCTTC,CSGTGDYGYTF
TRBJ2-1,TRBD2,TRBV28,-,TGTGCCAGCACTGTGACTAGCGGGAGCCACAATGAGCAGTTCTTC,CASTVTSGSHNEQFF
TRBJ1-5,-,TRBV15,few,TGTGCCACCAGCAGAGATCGGGAAATCGAGCCCCAGCATTTT,CATSRDREIEPQHF
TRBJ2-4,-,TRBV29-1,-,TGCAGCGTTGAAGATAGGCTAGGAATCTTCTTC,CSVEDRLGIFF
TRBJ2-7,-,TRBV6-6,-,TGTGCCAGCAGTTACGAGGGCTACGAGCAGTACTTC,CASSYEGYEQYF
TRBJ2-1,TRBD2,TRBV7-2,-,TGTGCCAGCAGCTTATCACAATGGACTAGCGGGAATGAGCAGTTCTTC,CASSLSQWTSGNEQFF
TRBJ1-1,-,TRBV30,-,TGTGCCTGGAGTGGCTCAGGGACTGAAGCTTTCTTT,CAWSGSGTEAFF
TRBJ1-1,TRBD1,TRBV5-1,-,TGCGCCAGCAGCTCCGGACAGGGGATGAACACTGAAGCTTTCTTT,CASSSGQGMNTEAFF
TRBJ2-3,TRBD1,TRBV4-1,-,TGCGCCAGCAGCTCTCAGGGGGCGCCTAGCACAGATACGCAGTATTTT,CASSSQGAPSTDTQYF
TRBJ2-5,-,TRBV10-3,-,TGTGCCATGGAGCTCGGTACCATGGGAGAGACCCAGTACTTC,CAMELGTMGETQYF
TRBJ2-1,-,TRBV28,-,TGTGCCAGCAGAGACAGGTCCTACAATGAGCAGTTCTTC,CASRDRSYNEQFF
TRBJ1-1,-,TRBV2,-,TGTGCCAGCGGCGGGGCAGGGCGTTGGGACACTGAAGCTTTCTTT,CASGGAGRWDTEAFF
TRBJ2-1,TRBD2,TRBV5-4,-,TGTGCCAGCAGCTCGGCCGGGACTATGGAGCAGTTCTTC,CASSSAGTMEQFF
TRBJ1-2,-,TRBV2,-,TGTGCCAGCAGTGAAACCCCCAGGGGTGTGGATGGCTACACCTTC,CASSETPRGVDGYTF
TRBJ2-1,TRBD2,TRBV7-3,-,TGTGCCAGCAGCCTTCTTGGCGGGAGGGCTTTAAATGAGCAGTTCTTC,CASSLLGGRALNEQFF
TRBJ1-2,-,TRBV5-1,-,TGCGCCAGCAGCTTGGCCGGCAGGGGAGATGGCTACACCTTC,CASSLAGRGDGYTF
TRBJ1-1,-,TRBV6-5,-,TGTGCCAGCAGTGAGCGGGGGCCCGGAACTGAAGCTTTCTTT,CASSERGPGTEAFF
TRBJ2-1,TRBD1,TRBV7-2,few,TGTGCCAGCAGCTCCAACCCACAGGGGGCGCTTGGAAGGGATGAGCAGTTCTTC,CASSSNPQGALGRDEQFF
TRBJ2-7,-,TRBV6-5,-,TGTGCCAGCAGTCCTCGGACACCTCGGCCCTACGAGCAGTACTTC,CASSPRTPRPYEQYF
TRBJ1-3,-,TRBV5-1,few,TGCGCCAGCAGCGTAATGGGGGGAACTGGAAACACCATATATTTT,CASSVMGGTGNTIYF
TRBJ1-5,-,TRBV5-6,few,TGTGCCAGCAGCTGGGGGGGGGCTAATCAGCCCCAGCATTTT,CASSWGGANQPQHF
TRBJ2-7,TRBD2,TRBV5-1,-,TGCGCCAGCAGCTTGGCAGAGGGAGGGAACGAGCAGTACTTC,CASSLAEGGNEQYF
TRBJ1-3,-,TRBV7-9,-,TGTGCCAGCAGCCCCGAGCAGGCTGGAAACACCATATATTTT,CASSPEQAGNTIYF
TRBJ2-7,TRBD1,TRBV5-1,-,TGCGCCAGCAGAGCAGGGACAGGGAACTACGAGCAGTACTTC,CASRAGTGNYEQYF
TRBJ2-7,TRBD1,TRBV4-2,-,TGTGCCAGCAGCCAAGAGACAGGGCTTTCCTACGAGCAGTGCTTC,CASSQETGLSYEQCF
TRBJ1-2,-,TRBV2,-,TGTGCCAGCAGGGACTACGCGGGGTATGGCTACACCTTC,CASRDYAGYGYTF
TRBJ2-7,-,TRBV6-5,-,TGTGCCAGCAGTTACGGGGACTCTAGCTCCTACGAGCAGTACTTC,CASSYGDSSSYEQYF
TRBJ2-2,TRBD2,TRBV19,-,TGTGCCAGTAGGGACGAACTAGCGGGAGTCTCCGGGGAGCTGTTTTTT,CASRDELAGVSGELFF
TRBJ2-5,TRBD2,TRBV10-2,-,TGCGCCAGCACCAGGACTAGCGGGAGAGAAGAGACCCAGTACTTC,CASTRTSGREETQYF
TRBJ2-3,TRBD2,TRBV7-9,once,TGTGCCAGCAGCTTAGCGCGGGCTAGCGGGGGGGCTACAGATACGCAGTATTTT,CASSLARASGGATDTQYF
TRBJ2-1,TRBD2,TRBV28,-,TGTGCCAGCAGGACACCTAAGCGGGAGGGCCCCGAGTATGAGCAGTTCTTC,CASRTPKREGPEYEQFF
TRBJ2-2,-,TRBV9,-,TGTGCCAGCAGCGTAGAAGTAGCTAGTGCGTCCGGGGAGCTGTTTTTT,CASSVEVASASGELFF
TRBJ2-7,TRBD2,TRBV11-2,once,TGTGCCAGCAGCCACCCATCGCGGGGGAGAGGCTACGAGCAGTACTTC,CASSHPSRGRGYEQYF
TRBJ2-1,TRBD2,TRBV5-6,-,TGTGCCAGCAGCCCGGGGACTAGCGGGGGCCGGGTATTCAATGAGCAGTTCTTC,CASSPGTSGGRVFNEQFF
TRBJ2-7,TRBD1,TRBV19,-,TGTGCCAGTAACGAGGGGGCCTTTCTCGACGAGCAGTACTTC,CASNEGAFLDEQYF
TRBJ1-4,-,TRBV5-6,-,TGTGCCAGCAGCTCTTACATTGACAGTTATAATGAAAAACTGTTTTTT,CASSSYIDSYNEKLFF
TRBJ1-1,-,TRBV5-4,-,TGTGCCAGCAGCGGACGACGGGGGGCGCAGCACACTGAAGCTTTCTTT,CASSGRRGAQHTEAFF